A selection of T cell receptor beta chains follows, all from one sample in a study of CD8 T cells in ankylosing spondylitis. Each CDR3 protein gets one entry after TCRdb re-called the 5' RACE reads with MiXCR. The table shows some 130,000 distinct CDR3 sequences, with about 7.3% occurring only once. Sequenced input: blood, either unsorted or a sorted T cell fraction (not recorded which). These receptors all come from a female donor with ankylosing spondylitis or in good health (not recorded which). The CDR3 runs from the conserved cysteine through the conserved F or W. D genes are given only for firm matches. For some rows the clone size is stated as once, few or many, or as a class when expanded; others skip it.

D	size	J	V	length	DNA	CDR3
.	many	TRBJ1-1	TRBV9	14	TGTGCCAGCAGAGGTCCGGGGGTGAACACTGAAGCTTTCTTT	CASRGPGVNTEAFF
TRBD1	many	TRBJ1-3	TRBV5-1	17	TGCGCCAGCAGCCCCCTGGACAGGGGAGGATCTGGAAACACCATATATTTT	CASSPLDRGGSGNTIYF
TRBD1	few	TRBJ1-2	TRBV4-2	15	TGTGCCAGCAGCCAAGATAAGGGACAGCCCTATGGCTACACCTTC	CASSQDKGQPYGYTF
.	few	TRBJ1-6	TRBV7-8	15	TGTGCCAGCAGCACACTTGTGGCAGGGGAGCTGCCCCTCCACTTT	CASSTLVAGELPLHF
TRBD2	many	TRBJ2-7	TRBV6-2/TRBV6-3	15	TGTGCCAGCAGTTACTCAGGGAGGGGAGACTACGAGCAGTACTTC	CASSYSGRGDYEQYF
.	many	TRBJ1-2	TRBV27	14	TGTGCCAGCAGTCCCCGCGGGACGGCCTTCGGCTACACCTTC	CASSPRGTAFGYTF
.	many	TRBJ2-2	TRBV6-2/TRBV6-3	12	TGTGCCAGCAGTTATGGCCCCGGGGAGCTGTTTTTT	CASSYGPGELFF
.	many	TRBJ1-1	TRBV12-3/TRBV12-4	15	TGTGCCAGCACCAAGGAGACAGTACCCAACACTGAAGCTTTCTTT	CASTKETVPNTEAFF
TRBD1	.	TRBJ2-1	TRBV4-3	13	TGCGCCAGCAGTCTGGACAGGCTCAATGAGCAGTTCTTC	CASSLDRLNEQFF
.	few	TRBJ2-6	TRBV7-2	14	TGTGCCAGCAGCTTAATAATGGGAACCAACGTCCTGACTTTC	CASSLIMGTNVLTF